This TCR beta chain was captured by sequencing in a study of shared clonotypes between healthy human individuals (dated by TCRdb to 2019 to 2021). Turning to the overall study: A few men and two women, aged 18 to 49 years, made up the cohort. For each donor, CD4 naive and CD4 memory were each given three plates, CD8 naive was given two plates, and CD8 memory was given one plate. The study deeply sequenced blood TCR repertoires of several healthy adults to estimate repertoire size and the extent of clonotype sharing between individuals. Libraries were prepared and TCR repertoires were sequenced by different laboratories using diverse techniques, in order to increase sequencing depth and limit assay-specific biases. Each donor's leukapheresis produced roughly between roughly 0.85 and 10 billion PBMCs.

Using the deep immunoSEQ assay, TCR CDR3 regions were amplified from genomic DNA by multiplex PCR. Extracted genomic DNA from each cell subset was spread evenly across all wells of several immunoSEQ 96-well plates, with each plate serving as a replicate. For sorted subsets, about 200 ng genomic DNA, equal to 30,000 to 35,000 T cell genomes, was loaded into each replicate PCR. The purified libraries were quantified using a Qubit 3.0 fluorometer, sized with a Bioanalyzer 2100, and then quantified again using the KAPA Library Quantification kit. Every immunoSEQ 96-well plate was sequenced on a separate single-read 150-cycle Illumina NextSeq 550 flow cell. Turning to the authors' computational methods: Because only junctional sequences without quality scores were contained in the immunoSEQ output, filtering matching that applied to full-length reads could not be performed. Sequences were annotated with PyIR, a Python wrapper for IgBLAST v1.9, and V/J genes and CDR3 were assigned using IMGT germline references. Any read was removed if the V/J assignment was weak (E-value above 1e-6), the CDR3 was missing, or the read contained stop codons, out-of-frame junctions, or ambiguous translated residues. V3J clonotypes were defined as sequences sharing an identical inferred V gene, J gene, and CDR3 amino acid sequence. Percentage overlap between repertoires was computed as shared unique clonotypes divided by the size of the smaller repertoire. Three approaches were used to assess repertoire richness: RTK rarefaction, the Chao1 estimator, and Recon v2.1 estimates of unobserved clonotypes. OLGA was used to compute generation probabilities for all TCRbeta clonotypes that the gDNA method yielded from a few donors. The source is immuneACCESS, and TCRdb retained only in-frame sequences with V and J called. Part of the clones is not carried over; for the studies checked, unresolved V genes explain less than half of this, and the remainder is unexplained. The V and J calls and the clone size are those of that table, but D and trimming were determined from the DNA. The sample data list some 630,000 clones, and approximately 79% of these were observed just once. Of the sample, under 2% falls within the top ten clones.

V was cut back by 2 bases and J by 4 bases, leaving a gap of 14 bases between them. Taken from cysteine to phenylalanine, the CDR3 has 15 residues. This entry keeps only the CDR3 DNA: 45 bases, framed from base 1. Via the germline V gene, CDR1 is SNHLY and CDR2 FYNNEI. Findings and caveats that apply to the study as a whole: Larger estimated clonotype richness was generally found for naive subsets than for memory subsets. Sampling was limited to blood, and TCR repertoires in tissue likely differ from TCR repertoires in blood. Clonotypes shared by all four sorted-subset donors showed higher generation probabilities than non-shared clonotypes. Pairwise subsampling indicated that sequencing depth was expected to affect the degree of clonotype sharing among donors. The small number of donors limited the genetic and exposure-history diversity represented. Rarefaction of sorted-subset datasets indicated incomplete sequencing despite the large sequencing depth. Sharing across a few donors was observed for about 5% of naive CD4, under 4% of naive CD8, 2% to 2.5% of memory CD4, and less than 0.45% of memory CD8 clonotypes.

As to this clone: The clone's antigen remains unknown. No clone much larger than this one lies a single base away; base qualities are absent.

The donors were healthy, HIV-negative adults who had no recently reported acute infections or vaccinations. Only Caucasian adults living in Nashville, Tennessee, USA were represented among the donors. CD4+ T cells were enriched through magnetic negative selection, after which naive cells were positively selected on CD45RA and the remaining negative fraction served as the memory subset. Blood was collected by leukapheresis, and PBMCs were isolated by Ficoll-Histopaque density gradient centrifugation and then cryopreserved in liquid nitrogen vapor phase. Analytical flow cytometry was used to check the purity and quantity of each magnetically sorted T cell population. Genomic DNA was isolated from each sorted fraction and quantified by UV absorbance on a Nanodrop 2000c.

The chain was built from TRBV2 and TRBJ1-2; perhaps TRBD1 is the D gene, with 5 bases matching. The sequenced sample was memory CD4+ T cells sorted from blood. The cell subset or site label, read with the paper, signifies: CD45RA-negative fraction. This clonotype was obtained from a woman aged 25 to 39 in good health. In nucleotide form, the sequence is TGTGCCAGCAGTGAAAGACAGTCCCCGAGCTATGGCTACACCTTC. Translation gives CASSERQSPSYGYTF. With all but the CDR3 taken from the reference TRBV2 and TRBJ1-2 genes, the full variable domain is: EPEVTQTPSHQVTQMGQEVILRCVPISNHLYFYWYRQILGQKVEFLVSFYNNEISEKSEIFDDQFSVERPDGSNFTLKIRSTKLEDSAMYFCASSERQSPSYGYTFGSGTRLTVV.